These T cell receptor beta chains were read from a single sample in a study of spatial heterogeneity in lung cancer. Each CDR3 protein is one row after TCRdb ran MiXCR on the 5' RACE reads. The table shows hundreds of distinct CDR3 sequences, with about a tenth occurring only once. The material was lung tumor tissue, obtained at surgery. The receptors stem from a male donor with early-stage non-small cell lung cancer. CDR3s include the opening cysteine and the closing phenylalanine or tryptophan. A D gene is named only where the DNA matches it firmly. Size is stated as how often the clone was seen (once, few, many) or a class if it is expanded.

v_gene: TRBV7-2
d_gene: .
abundance: medium-sized
j_gene: TRBJ1-5
CDR3nt: TGTGCCAGCAGCTTAGGCTGGGAAGAGCCCCAGCATTTT
CDR3aa: CASSLGWEEPQHF